This T cell receptor beta chain was recorded in a study of T cell repertoires in cytomegalovirus infection. Turning to the study itself: It can be stated that public TCR beta signatures indicated CMV infection as well as a matching HLA type. Study-wide points: Individuals carrying CMV plus the relevant HLA were identified by cumulative frequency of public TCR beta families. CMV-specific TCR beta clonotypes restricted by HLA-C dominated the ex vivo response.

This CDR3 is built from 13 residues. Trimming removed 1 base from V and 7 bases from J, with 8 bases in between. TCRdb passed the reads through MiXCR, listing each CDR3 protein once. The data contain nearly 650,000 distinct CDR3 sequences, roughly 26% of them singletons. This clonotype was observed many times. Its target is not known. What was sequenced was CD8+ T cells from PBMCs. This receptor was taken from a human donor in good health (CMV status not recorded). Some clones in this sample may be carry-over from other donors' samples. The chain employs TRBV12-3 or TRBV12-4 and TRBJ2-1; D not resolved. The CDR3 DNA reads TGTGCCAGCAGTTTAGAACTACCGAATGAGCAGTTCTTC. The encoded protein is CASSLELPNEQFF.